This is a list of T cell receptor beta chains from one sample in a study of blood T cell repertoires in COVID-19. Measured with immunoSEQ multiplex PCR; TCRdb has only the in-frame clones, and not every one. Among some 250,000 clones listed, approximately 86% were seen once. The specimen sequenced was peripheral blood. The origin of the receptors is a woman in her 30s who had recovered from COVID-19. The CDR3 runs from the conserved cysteine through the conserved F or W. The D gene is left open where the match is weak. Not every row has a clone size; where given, it reads once, few, many or a size class.

>TRBV5-1|TRBD2|NA|TRBJ2-7
CASSLGGGSYEQYF
TGCGCCAGCAGCCTTGGCGGGGGGTCCTACGAGCAGTACTTC
>TRBV11-2|NA|NA|TRBJ2-7
CASSPKMAGDEQYF
TGTGCCAGCAGCCCCAAGATGGCAGGGGACGAGCAGTACTTC
>TRBV5-6|TRBD2|NA|TRBJ2-3
CASSLWGLGTDTQYF
TGTGCCAGCAGCTTGTGGGGACTAGGCACAGATACGCAGTATTTT
>TRBV27|TRBD1|NA|TRBJ2-7
CASSSFEGTGRSEQYF
TGTGCCAGCAGTTCGTTTGAAGGGACAGGGCGCTCCGAGCAGTACTTC
>TRBV4-2|NA|NA|TRBJ1-1
CASSQGTQESNTEAFF
TGTGCCAGCAGCCAAGGTACCCAGGAATCGAACACTGAAGCTTTCTTT
>TRBV6-5|NA|NA|TRBJ2-3
CASSFIGTSTDTQYF
TGTGCCAGCAGCTTTATCGGGACTAGCACAGATACGCAGTATTTT
>TRBV7-2|NA|NA|TRBJ2-2
CASSFGRTNTGELFF
TGTGCCAGCAGCTTTGGCAGAACGAACACCGGGGAGCTGTTTTTT
>TRBV6-2/TRBV6-3|TRBD2|NA|TRBJ2-7
CASSYSSSGAYEQYF
TGTGCCAGCAGTTACTCGTCTAGCGGGGCCTACGAGCAGTACTTC
>TRBV7-2|TRBD2|NA|TRBJ2-3
CASSFGGGAGTDTQYF
TGTGCCAGCAGCTTTGGCGGGGGGGCGGGCACAGATACGCAGTATTTT
>TRBV12-3/TRBV12-4|NA|NA|TRBJ1-4
CASSPRYNEKLFF
TGTGCCAGCAGTCCTAGATATAATGAAAAACTGTTTTTT
>TRBV6-5|NA|NA|TRBJ2-5
CASSYSGRLKETQYF
TGTGCCAGCAGTTACTCGGGCAGGCTTAAAGAGACCCAGTACTTC
>TRBV9|TRBD2|few|TRBJ2-1
CASSQGLAGEWQFF
TGTGCCAGCAGCCAGGGACTAGCGGGGGAATGGCAGTTCTTC
>TRBV5-1|TRBD1|NA|TRBJ2-3
CASSLTGGSGDTQYF
TGCGCCAGCAGCCTCACAGGGGGCTCGGGAGATACGCAGTATTTT
>TRBV15|TRBD1|NA|TRBJ2-5
CATSPSRDRAETQYF
TGTGCCACCAGCCCGAGTCGGGACAGGGCTGAGACCCAGTACTTC
>TRBV4-3|NA|NA|TRBJ1-6
CASSQGTDNSPLHF
TGCGCCAGCAGCCAAGGGACAGATAATTCACCCCTCCACTTT
>TRBV7-2|NA|NA|TRBJ2-7
CASSLHRDTSYEQYF
TGTGCCAGCAGCTTGCACCGGGACACCTCCTACGAGCAGTACTTC
>TRBV5-1|TRBD1|NA|TRBJ1-2
CASSNADRSYGYTF
TGCGCCAGCAGCAACGCGGACAGGAGCTATGGCTACACCTTC
>TRBV7-6|NA|once|TRBJ1-6
CASSPYPRGGLDSPLHF
TGTGCCAGCAGCCCTTATCCCCGAGGGGGTTTGGATTCACCCCTCCACTTT
>TRBV7-9|NA|NA|TRBJ2-7
CASSPTDSSYEQYF
TGTGCCAGCAGCCCAACGGACAGTTCCTACGAGCAGTACTTC
>TRBV11-2|NA|NA|TRBJ1-3
CASSENRGLGSANTIYF
TGTGCCAGCAGCGAGAATAGGGGCTTGGGATCTGCAAACACCATATATTTT
>TRBV2|TRBD2|NA|TRBJ2-1
CASSRLAGRFNEQFF
TGTGCCAGCAGTCGACTAGCGGGGCGATTCAATGAGCAGTTCTTC
>TRBV6-5|NA|NA|TRBJ1-3
CASSSLSPRNTIYF
TGTGCCAGCAGTAGCCTCTCACCCAGGAACACCATATATTTT
>TRBV6-5|NA|NA|TRBJ1-1
CASRHYDGNTEAFF
TGTGCCAGCAGACACTACGACGGTAACACTGAAGCTTTCTTT
>TRBV6-2/TRBV6-3|NA|NA|TRBJ1-1
CASSSPNFRGGGTEAFF
TGTGCCAGCAGCTCCCCTAATTTCAGGGGAGGGGGCACTGAAGCTTTCTTT
>TRBV19|NA|NA|TRBJ1-5
CASSIVGDQPQHF
TGTGCCAGTAGTATAGTCGGGGATCAGCCCCAGCATTTT
>TRBV6-5|NA|NA|TRBJ1-2
CASSYSGGANYGYTF
TGTGCCAGCAGTTACTCAGGGGGAGCTAACTATGGCTACACCTTC
>TRBV7-2|NA|NA|TRBJ2-5
CASSLTEITQETQYF
TGTGCCAGCAGCTTAACTGAGATCACGCAAGAGACCCAGTACTTC
>TRBV7-3|NA|NA|TRBJ2-3
CASSSGQNTQYF
TGTGCCAGCAGCTCCGGACAGAATACGCAGTATTTT
>TRBV4-1|TRBD2|NA|TRBJ2-4
CASSQDLAGGPRNIQYF
TGCGCCAGCAGCCAAGATCTAGCGGGGGGGCCTAGAAACATTCAGTACTTC
>TRBV15|NA|NA|TRBJ1-2
CATSREAGHGYYGYTF
TGTGCCACCAGCAGAGAAGCAGGGCATGGGTACTATGGCTACACCTTC
>TRBV5-1|TRBD1|NA|TRBJ2-2
CASRPRGQENTGELFF
TGCGCCAGCAGACCACGGGGACAGGAGAACACCGGGGAGCTGTTTTTT